A selection of T cell receptor beta chains follows, all from one sample in a study of neoadjuvant anti-PD-1 for oral cavity cancer. The method was immunoSEQ multiplex PCR; TCRdb's version includes in-frame clones alone and lacks a portion of them. The repertoire holds about 4,700 clones, with 58% as singletons. This specimen consisted of tumor tissue, obtained before nivolumab (anti-PD-1) treatment. These receptors were collected from a person between 40 and 79 years old with oral cavity squamous cell carcinoma. Both conserved end residues are part of each CDR3. A D gene is named only where the DNA matches it firmly. The size entry is marked missing in some rows and otherwise reads once, few, many or a size class.

TRBJ2-7 TRBD2 TRBV11-3 . TGTGCCAGCAGCTCGGCCGGGACTAGGGACTACGAGCAGTACTTC CASSSAGTRDYEQYF
TRBJ1-5 . TRBV9 . TGTGCCAGCAGCTTGGAGGGGCAGGGCAATCAGCCCCAGCATTTT CASSLEGQGNQPQHF
TRBJ1-1 . TRBV30 . TGTGCCTGGAGTCGGGGAGGGAGGGGCACTGAAGCTTTCTTT CAWSRGGRGTEAFF
TRBJ1-5 . TRBV27 few TGTGCCAGCAGTTTAATGGGGAGTCAGCCCCAGCATTTT CASSLMGSQPQHF
TRBJ2-7 . TRBV7-2 . TGTGCCAGCAGCACTCCGGGACTTAAAACCTTC CASSTPGLKTF
TRBJ2-7 TRBD1 TRBV7-9 . TGTGCCAGCAGCTTAGGGACAGGGGGGGTTCCCGAGCAGTACTTC CASSLGTGGVPEQYF
TRBJ1-5 . TRBV2 few TGTGCCAGCAGTGAACGCCCCCCTTTGGCAGGCGGGGGCAATCAGCCCCAGCATTTT CASSERPPLAGGGNQPQHF
TRBJ2-5 . TRBV27 . TGTGCCAGCAGTTTATCGCCAGGGATTCGAGAGACCCAGTACTTC CASSLSPGIRETQYF
TRBJ1-1 . TRBV6-5 . TGTGCCAGCAGTTACTCGATTGCGACGGAAGCTTTCTTT CASSYSIATEAFF
TRBJ1-5 TRBD1 TRBV4-1 . TGCGCCAGCAGCCAAGATTGGGACAGGGTAAACCAGCCCCAGCATTTT CASSQDWDRVNQPQHF
TRBJ1-2 . TRBV7-9 few TGTGCCAGCAACCGGGACAACTATGGCTACACCTTC CASNRDNYGYTF
TRBJ2-5 . TRBV5-1 . TGCGCCAGCAGCTTGGATTCGGGACAAGCTGAGACCCAGTACTTC CASSLDSGQAETQYF
TRBJ2-5 . TRBV27 . TGTGCCAGCAGTTCCCCGTACCAAGAGACCCAGTACTTC CASSSPYQETQYF
TRBJ2-2 . TRBV11-2 . TGTGCCAGCAGCTACGACGGGGATCAGGCGGCCGGGGAGCTGTTTTTT CASSYDGDQAAGELFF
TRBJ1-2 TRBD1 TRBV2 . TGTGCCAGCAGTGAAGCGGGACAGGGGGCCTATGGCTACACCTTC CASSEAGQGAYGYTF
TRBJ1-5 . TRBV18 once TGTGCCAGCTCACCACCGGACAGACCTAGCAATCAGCCCCAGCATTTT CASSPPDRPSNQPQHF
TRBJ1-1 TRBD1 TRBV9 . TGTGCCAGCAGCCCCCGACAGGGAATGAACACTGAAGCTTTCTTT CASSPRQGMNTEAFF
TRBJ1-2 . TRBV6-5 . TGTGCCAGCACCCCCCTTGGGGGGGCTTATGGCTACACCTTC CASTPLGGAYGYTF
TRBJ1-5 . TRBV5-1 few TGCGCCAGCAGCTTGGGTACGAGCAATCAGCCCCAGCATTTT CASSLGTSNQPQHF
TRBJ1-2 . TRBV6-1 few TGTGCCAGCAGTGAACAGGGTGACTATGGCTACACCTTC CASSEQGDYGYTF
TRBJ2-7 . TRBV7-9 . TGTGCCAGCAGCTTAGAGCCGTTCGGACCTAGCGAGCAGTACTTC CASSLEPFGPSEQYF
TRBJ2-7 . TRBV12-5 . TGTGCTAGTGGTTTGGTACAGTCAGGAGAGCAGTACTTC CASGLVQSGEQYF
TRBJ1-1 . TRBV11-1 . TGTGCCAGCAGCGTTTTCGGGGACACTGAAGCTTTCTTT CASSVFGDTEAFF
TRBJ2-5 . TRBV6-5 . TGTGCCAGCACCTCACCGGGGGTAAGAGGAGAGACCCAGTACTTC CASTSPGVRGETQYF
TRBJ1-1 . TRBV7-2 . TGTGCCAGCAGCTTACAGGCTACTGAAGCTTTCTTT CASSLQATEAFF
TRBJ2-7 . TRBV5-4 few TGTGCCAGCAGGTACTCCGGGCAACCCTACGAGCAGTACTTC CASRYSGQPYEQYF
TRBJ2-1 TRBD1 TRBV27 once TGTGCCAGCACGATAACCGGACAGGGAGAGCAGTTCTTC CASTITGQGEQFF
TRBJ1-1 . TRBV20-1 once TGCAGTGCTCGGGACGGACCAGCTTTCTTT CSARDGPAFF
TRBJ1-2 . TRBV5-4 . TGTGCCAGCAGCTTGGACAGTATCCCTGGCTACACCTTC CASSLDSIPGYTF
TRBJ1-6 . TRBV30 few TGTGCCTGGAGTGCCTACGATTCACCCCTCCACTTT CAWSAYDSPLHF
TRBJ1-4 TRBD1 TRBV4-1 . TGCGCCAGCAGCCCCAGGGGGGCCAATGAAAAACTGTTTTTT CASSPRGANEKLFF
TRBJ1-3 . TRBV29-1 . TGCAGCGTTGAAGAGGGAACCGGAAACACCATATATTTT CSVEEGTGNTIYF
TRBJ2-1 . TRBV9 . TGTGCCAGCAGCGTCGATTCCCTTCGGGAGCAGTTCTTC CASSVDSLREQFF
TRBJ2-2 TRBD1 TRBV19 . TGTGCCAGTAGTATAAACAGGGGGCGTAACACCGGGGAGCTGTTTTTT CASSINRGRNTGELFF
TRBJ1-5 . TRBV20-1 large TGCAGTGCGGGCTGGAATCAGCCCCAGCATTTT CSAGWNQPQHF
TRBJ1-1 . TRBV6-4 . TGTGCCAGCAGTGAGTCGGAGCAGGGCACTGAAGCTTTCTTT CASSESEQGTEAFF
TRBJ2-1 TRBD1 TRBV5-3 few TGTGCCAGAAGACGGGGACAGTTTACGGGTGAGCAGTTCTTC CARRRGQFTGEQFF
TRBJ2-3 . TRBV6-1 . TGTGCCTCGGTCGCAGATACGCAGTATTTT CASVADTQYF
TRBJ1-5 . TRBV2 . TGTGCCAGCAGGTGGGGGTCGATCCAGTATAGCAATCAGCCCCAGCATTTT CASRWGSIQYSNQPQHF
TRBJ1-1 TRBD1 TRBV30 . TGTGCCTGGACCACACTCAGGGGGTACACTGAAGCTTTCTTT CAWTTLRGYTEAFF
TRBJ1-1 TRBD1 TRBV5-1 . TGCGCCAGCAGCCAAAGGACAGGAAATACTGAAGCTTTCTTT CASSQRTGNTEAFF
TRBJ2-7 . TRBV10-2 . TGCGCCAGCAGTGTGACGGGGGCCTCCTACGAGCAGTACTTC CASSVTGASYEQYF
TRBJ2-1 TRBD2 TRBV5-1 . TGCGCCAGCAGCGCTCGTAGCGGGGGTGACAATGAGCAGTTCTTC CASSARSGGDNEQFF